What follows is one T cell receptor (delta chain) and its context. Its specificity is not known. The data derive from a study of Vδ1+ human thymocytes. Study-level results: In the thymus, TRG and TRD repertoires looked highly polyclonal with Gaussian CDR3 lengths. Despite high sort purity, about 20% of thymic T cell receptor delta sequences were Vdelta2.

The V segment lost 2 bases and the J segment 1 base; nucleotides outside the gene matches: 23. Looked up from germline, CDR1 is TSWWSYY and CDR2 is QGS. The CDR3 runs to 22 residues. Sequences come from RNA converted to cDNA by reverse transcription. CDR3 amplicons came from multiplex PCR with pooled V-gene forward and constant-region reverse primers. TCRdb re-processed the multiplex PCR reads using CATT. The sample lists about 75,000 delta-chain clones; 30% to 45% were seen once. The sorted cells were CD3+ Vdelta1+ Vdelta2- thymocytes from alphabeta-depleted thymus. The sample consisted of Vdelta1+ gamma-delta thymocytes from the thymus. This sample's subset: FACS-sorted CD3+ TCRalphabeta- TCRVdelta1+ TCRVdelta2- thymocytes. This TCR was sampled from a boy younger than two who had congenital heart surgery. J is TRDJ1 and V is TRDV1; 9 bases agree with TRDD3. The CDR3 is CALGEFASSRWLLGELTDKLIF. The CDR3 region has the DNA TGTGCTCTTGGGGAATTCGCATCGTCTCGGTGGCTACTGGGGGAACTCACCGATAAACTCATCTTT.